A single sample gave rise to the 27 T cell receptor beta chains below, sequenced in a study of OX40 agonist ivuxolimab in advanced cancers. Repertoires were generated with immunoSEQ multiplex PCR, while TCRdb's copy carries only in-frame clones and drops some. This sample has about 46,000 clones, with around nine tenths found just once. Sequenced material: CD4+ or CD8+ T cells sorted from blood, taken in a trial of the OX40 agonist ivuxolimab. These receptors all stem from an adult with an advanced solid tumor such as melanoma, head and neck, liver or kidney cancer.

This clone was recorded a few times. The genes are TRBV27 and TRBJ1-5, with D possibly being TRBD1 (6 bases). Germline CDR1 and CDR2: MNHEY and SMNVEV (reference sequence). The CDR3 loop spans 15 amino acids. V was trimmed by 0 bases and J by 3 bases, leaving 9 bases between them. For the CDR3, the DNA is TGTGCCAGCAGTTTATCCGGGGGCCTCAATCAGCCCCAGCATTTT. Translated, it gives CASSLSGGLNQPQHF.

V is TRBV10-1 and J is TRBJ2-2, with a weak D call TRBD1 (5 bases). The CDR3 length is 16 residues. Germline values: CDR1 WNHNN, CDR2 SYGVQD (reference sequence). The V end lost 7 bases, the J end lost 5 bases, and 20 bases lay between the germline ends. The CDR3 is CASNNPIRKGTGELFF. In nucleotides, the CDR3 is TGCGCCAGCAATAATCCGATCCGGAAGGGGACCGGGGAGCTGTTTTTT.

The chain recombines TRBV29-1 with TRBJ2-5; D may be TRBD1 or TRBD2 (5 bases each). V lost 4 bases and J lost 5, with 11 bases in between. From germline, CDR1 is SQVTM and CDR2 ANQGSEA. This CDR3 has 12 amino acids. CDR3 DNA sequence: TGCAGCGTTGGTGGGGGTGGTGAGACCCAGTACTTC. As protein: CSVGGGGETQYF.

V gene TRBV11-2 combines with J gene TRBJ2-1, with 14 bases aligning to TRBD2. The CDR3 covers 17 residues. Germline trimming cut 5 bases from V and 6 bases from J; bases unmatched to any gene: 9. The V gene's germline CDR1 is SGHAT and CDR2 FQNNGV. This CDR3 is CASSKGLAGGIGNEQFF. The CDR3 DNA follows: TGTGCCAGCAGCAAAGGACTAGCGGGAGGTATTGGCAATGAGCAGTTCTTC.

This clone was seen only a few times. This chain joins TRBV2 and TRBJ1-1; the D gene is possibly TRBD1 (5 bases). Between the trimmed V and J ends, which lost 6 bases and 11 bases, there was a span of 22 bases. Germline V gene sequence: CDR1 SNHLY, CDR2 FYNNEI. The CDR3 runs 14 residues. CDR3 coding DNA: TGTGCCAGCAGGGCAAGTCAGGGAACCCTGGTGGCTTTCTTT. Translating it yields CASRASQGTLVAFF.

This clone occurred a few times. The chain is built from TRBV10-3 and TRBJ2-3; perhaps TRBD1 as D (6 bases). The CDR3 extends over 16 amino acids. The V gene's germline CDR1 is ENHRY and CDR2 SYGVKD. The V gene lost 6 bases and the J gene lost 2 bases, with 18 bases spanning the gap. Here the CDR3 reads CAIRGGRDGTTDTQYF. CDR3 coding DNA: TGTGCCATCAGAGGGGGACGGGACGGAACCACAGATACGCAGTATTTT.

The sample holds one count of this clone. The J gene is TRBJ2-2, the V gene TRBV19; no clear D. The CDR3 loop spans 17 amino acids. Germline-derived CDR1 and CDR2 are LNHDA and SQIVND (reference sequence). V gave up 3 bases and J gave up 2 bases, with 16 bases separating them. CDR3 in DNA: TGTGCCAGTAGTATGTGGCAGGTGGGCACCAACACCGGGGAGCTGTTTTTT. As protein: CASSMWQVGTNTGELFF.

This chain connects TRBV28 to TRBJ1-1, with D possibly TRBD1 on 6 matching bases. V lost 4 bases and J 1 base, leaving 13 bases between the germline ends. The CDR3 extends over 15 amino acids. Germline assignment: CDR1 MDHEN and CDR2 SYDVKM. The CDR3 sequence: CASSSDRSENTEAFF. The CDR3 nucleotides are TGTGCCAGCAGTTCAGACAGGTCCGAGAACACTGAAGCTTTCTTT.

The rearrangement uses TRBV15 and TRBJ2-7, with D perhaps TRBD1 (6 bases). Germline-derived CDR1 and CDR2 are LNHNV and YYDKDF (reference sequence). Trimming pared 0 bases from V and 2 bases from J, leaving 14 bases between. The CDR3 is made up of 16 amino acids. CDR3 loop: CATSREELGQTYEQYF. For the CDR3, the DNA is TGTGCCACCAGCAGAGAGGAACTCGGACAGACCTACGAGCAGTACTTC. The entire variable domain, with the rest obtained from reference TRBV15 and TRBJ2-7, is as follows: DAMVIQNPRYQVTQFGKPVTLSCSQTLNHNVMYWYQQKSSQAPKLLFHYYDKDFNNEADTPDNFQSRRPNTSFCFLDIRSPGLGDTAMYLCATSREELGQTYEQYFGPGTRLTVT.

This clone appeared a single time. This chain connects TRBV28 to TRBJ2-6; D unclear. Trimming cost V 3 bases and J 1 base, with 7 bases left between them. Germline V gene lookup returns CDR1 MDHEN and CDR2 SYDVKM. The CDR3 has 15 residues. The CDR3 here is CASSFWVSGANVLTF. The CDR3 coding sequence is TGTGCCAGCAGTTTTTGGGTTTCTGGGGCCAACGTCCTGACTTTC.

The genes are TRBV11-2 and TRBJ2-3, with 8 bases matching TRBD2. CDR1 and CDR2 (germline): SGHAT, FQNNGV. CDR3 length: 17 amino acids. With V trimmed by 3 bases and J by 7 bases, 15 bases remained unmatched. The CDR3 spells CASSLRSGSRKTHTQYF. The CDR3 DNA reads TGTGCCAGCAGCTTGAGGAGCGGGAGCAGGAAGACCCATACGCAGTATTTT.

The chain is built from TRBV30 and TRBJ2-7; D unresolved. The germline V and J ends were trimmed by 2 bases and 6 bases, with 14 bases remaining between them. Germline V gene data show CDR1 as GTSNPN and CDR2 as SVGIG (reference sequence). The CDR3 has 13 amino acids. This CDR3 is CAWSPTGLREQYF. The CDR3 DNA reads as TGTGCCTGGAGTCCGACTGGCTTACGCGAGCAGTACTTC.

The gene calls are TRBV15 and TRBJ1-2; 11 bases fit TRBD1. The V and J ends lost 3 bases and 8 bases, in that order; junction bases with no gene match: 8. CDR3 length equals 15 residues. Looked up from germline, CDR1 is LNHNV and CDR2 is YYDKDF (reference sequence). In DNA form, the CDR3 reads TGTGCCACCAGCAGCGCCGGGACAGGGGGAGGGGGCTACACCTTC. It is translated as CATSSAGTGGGGYTF.

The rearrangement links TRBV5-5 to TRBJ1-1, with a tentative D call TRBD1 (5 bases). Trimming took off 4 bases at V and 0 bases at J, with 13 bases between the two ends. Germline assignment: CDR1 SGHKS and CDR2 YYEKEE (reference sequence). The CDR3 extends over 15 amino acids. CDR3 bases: TGTGCCAGCAGCACTCAACAGGTGTTGAACACTGAAGCTTTCTTT. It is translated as CASSTQQVLNTEAFF.

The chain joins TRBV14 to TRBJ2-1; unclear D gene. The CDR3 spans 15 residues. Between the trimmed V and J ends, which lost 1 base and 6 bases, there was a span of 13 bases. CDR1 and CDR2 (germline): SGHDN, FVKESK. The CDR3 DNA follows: TGTGCCAGCAGCCAAGGCGGCTTCCTTAGCAATGAGCAGTTCTTC. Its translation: CASSQGGFLSNEQFF.

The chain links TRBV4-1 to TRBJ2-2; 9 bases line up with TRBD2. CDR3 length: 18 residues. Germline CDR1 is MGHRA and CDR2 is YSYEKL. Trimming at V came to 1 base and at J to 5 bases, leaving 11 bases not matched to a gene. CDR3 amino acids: CASSQGGGGRAGTGELFF. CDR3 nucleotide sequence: TGCGCCAGCAGCCAAGGCGGTGGCGGGAGGGCCGGGACCGGGGAGCTGTTTTTT.

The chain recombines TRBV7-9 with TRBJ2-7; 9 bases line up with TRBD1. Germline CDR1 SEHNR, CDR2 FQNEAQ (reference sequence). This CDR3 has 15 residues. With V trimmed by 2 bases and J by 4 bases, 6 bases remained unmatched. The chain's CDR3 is CASSLIGTGWYEQYF. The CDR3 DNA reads TGTGCCAGCAGCTTAATAGGGACAGGGTGGTACGAGCAGTACTTC.

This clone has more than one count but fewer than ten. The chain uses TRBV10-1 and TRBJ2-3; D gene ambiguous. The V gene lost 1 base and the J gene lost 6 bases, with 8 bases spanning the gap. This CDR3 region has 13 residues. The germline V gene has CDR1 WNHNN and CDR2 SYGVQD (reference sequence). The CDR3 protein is CASSELLGDTQYF. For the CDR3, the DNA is TGCGCCAGCAGTGAGTTGCTGGGGGATACGCAGTATTTT.

The CDR3 here is CASSFSGRRGNEKLFF. CDR3 DNA: TGCGCCAGCAGCTTTAGTGGCAGGAGGGGTAATGAAAAACTGTTTTTT. The rearrangement links TRBV5-1 to TRBJ1-4; the D gene is possibly TRBD1 (5 bases). Germline assignment: CDR1 SGHRS and CDR2 YFSETQ. The CDR3 runs to 16 residues. V lost 2 bases and J 4 bases, leaving 15 bases between the germline ends.

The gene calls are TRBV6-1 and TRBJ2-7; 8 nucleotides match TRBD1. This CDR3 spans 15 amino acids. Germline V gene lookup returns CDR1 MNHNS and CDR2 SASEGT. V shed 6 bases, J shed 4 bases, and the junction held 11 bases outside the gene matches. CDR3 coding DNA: TGTGCCAGCAGAGATACAGGGGGGTTGCCGTACGAGCAGTACTTC. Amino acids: CASRDTGGLPYEQYF.

The CDR3 DNA reads TGCGCCAGCAGTGAGTACAGCACAGATACGCAGTATTTT. Protein: CASSEYSTDTQYF. V and J are TRBV10-2 and TRBJ2-3; the D is unclear. The CDR3 has 13 amino acids. Trimming stripped 1 base from V and 0 bases from J, with 2 bases between. Germline V gene data show CDR1 as WSHSY and CDR2 as SAAADI.

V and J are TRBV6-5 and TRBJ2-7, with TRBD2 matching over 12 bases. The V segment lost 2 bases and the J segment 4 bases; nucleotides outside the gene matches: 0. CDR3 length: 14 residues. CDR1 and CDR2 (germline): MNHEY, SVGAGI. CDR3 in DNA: TGTGCCAGCAGTTACGGGACTAGCGGGTACGAGCAGTACTTC. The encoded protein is CASSYGTSGYEQYF.

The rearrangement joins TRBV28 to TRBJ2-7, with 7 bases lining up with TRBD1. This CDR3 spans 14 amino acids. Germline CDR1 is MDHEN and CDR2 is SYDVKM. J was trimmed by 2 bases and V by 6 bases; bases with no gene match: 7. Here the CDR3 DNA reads TGTGCCAGCAGGCCCAGGGGGAGCGCCTACGAGCAGTACTTC. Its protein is CASRPRGSAYEQYF.

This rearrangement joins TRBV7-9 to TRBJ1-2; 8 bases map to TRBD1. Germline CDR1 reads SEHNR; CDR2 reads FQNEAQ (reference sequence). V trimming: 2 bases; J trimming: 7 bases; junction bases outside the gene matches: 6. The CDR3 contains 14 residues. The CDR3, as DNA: TGTGCCAGCAGCTTATCGACAGGGGATCTTGGCTACACCTTC. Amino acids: CASSLSTGDLGYTF.

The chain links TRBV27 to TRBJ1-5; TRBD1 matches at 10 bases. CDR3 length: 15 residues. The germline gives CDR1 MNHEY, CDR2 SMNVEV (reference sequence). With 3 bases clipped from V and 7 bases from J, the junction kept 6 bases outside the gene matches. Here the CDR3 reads CASSLLGQGSQPQHF. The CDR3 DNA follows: TGTGCCAGCAGTTTGCTGGGACAGGGGTCACAGCCCCAGCATTTT.

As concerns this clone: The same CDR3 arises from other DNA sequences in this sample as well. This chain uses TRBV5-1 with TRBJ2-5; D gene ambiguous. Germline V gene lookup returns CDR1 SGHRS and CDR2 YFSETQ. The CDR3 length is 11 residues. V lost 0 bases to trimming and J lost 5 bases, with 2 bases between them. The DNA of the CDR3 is TGCGCCAGCAGCTTGGCCGAGACCCAGTACTTC. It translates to CASSLAETQYF.

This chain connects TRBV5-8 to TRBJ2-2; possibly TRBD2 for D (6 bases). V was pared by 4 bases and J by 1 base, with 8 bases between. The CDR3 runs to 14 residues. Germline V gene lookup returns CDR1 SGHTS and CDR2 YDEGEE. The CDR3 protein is CASSRGLNTGELFF. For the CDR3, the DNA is TGTGCCAGCAGCAGGGGACTGAACACCGGGGAGCTGTTTTTT.